One T cell receptor (beta chain) is described in this entry. Its antigen is undetermined. Per the germline V gene, CDR1 is SGHRS and CDR2 is YFSETQ. Trimming shortened V by 5 bases and J by 8 bases, and 17 bases separated the two germline ends. The CDR3 consists of 14 residues. Amplification used 60 Vbeta primers and 13 Jbeta primers. The data were produced by immunoSEQ multiplex PCR, yet TCRdb's version contains in-frame clones alone and is incomplete. The table shows about 200,000 clones, with around 83% occurring only once. This record comes from a study of cytomegalovirus exposure and HLA in healthy donors. For the study at large: Findings of an earlier analysis included some 110 million unique TCR beta sequences from 190 million or so T cells. Broader study findings: Productive rates of about 87% or about 30% were seen for most TCR beta V segments in an earlier analysis.

The sample consisted of PBMCs. The sequence derives from a man in his forties or fifties in good health and CMV-seropositive. This rearrangement joins TRBV5-1 to TRBJ2-1; D possibly corresponds to TRBD1 (6 bases). The CDR3 is CASSWDTNADEQFF. CDR3 nucleotide sequence: TGCGCCAGCAGTTGGGACACAAACGCGGATGAGCAGTTCTTC.